This T cell receptor beta chain was documented in a study of cytomegalovirus exposure and HLA in healthy donors. Study-level background: One earlier analysis, a look at about 179 million T cells, found some 100 million unique TCR beta sequences.

Germline lookup yields CDR1 SGHRS and CDR2 YFSETQ. There are 17 residues in the CDR3. V lost 0 bases to trimming and J lost 7 bases; unmatched junction nucleotides: 9. Findings and caveats of the study: A later examination showed that TCR association rates differed by HLA locus, with DRB1 most and HLA-C fewest. Association of a missense DCLRE1C variant with TCR beta V- and J-gene trimming was reported in a later analysis. Earlier analysis yielded a pattern in which most TCR beta V segments were productive about 87% or about 30% of the time.

A few counts support this clone. Its antigen is unknown. This PCR relied on a set of 60 Vbeta primers and 13 Jbeta primers. The protocol was immunoSEQ multiplex PCR, while the TCRdb copy is restricted to in-frame clones and leaves out a portion. The table records roughly 200,000 clones, 86% of them present only once. Source material: PBMCs. The genes are TRBV5-1 and TRBJ2-1; TRBD2 matches 11 bases. The receptor's source is a woman between 25 and 40 years old in good health and CMV-seronegative. The CDR3 loop reads CASSLGLAGGSGNEQFF. Here the CDR3 DNA reads TGCGCCAGCAGCTTGGGTTTAGCGGGGGGGTCTGGGAATGAGCAGTTCTTC. The variable domain in full, with the rest retrieved from reference TRBV5-1 and TRBJ2-1, is KAGVTQTPRYLIKTRGQQVTLSCSPISGHRSVSWYQQTPGQGLQFLFEYFSETQRNKGNFPGRFSGRQFSNSRSEMNVSTLELGDSALYLCASSLGLAGGSGNEQFFGPGTRLTVL.